Listed here are 2 T cell receptor beta chains from one sample, sequenced in a study of blood T cell repertoires in COVID-19. The method was immunoSEQ multiplex PCR; TCRdb's version includes in-frame clones alone and lacks a portion of them. The top ten hold roughly 1.1% of the sample, which has 300,000 or so clones, around nine tenths seen once. The sample taken for sequencing was PBMCs or T cells enriched from blood (not recorded which). These receptors originate from a woman in her twenties or thirties who had recovered from COVID-19.

The chain uses TRBV5-5 and TRBJ2-1, with TRBD1 matching 9 bases. V shed 4 bases, J shed 1 base, and the junction held 3 bases outside the gene matches. The CDR3 is 15 amino acids. Germline V gene data show CDR1 as SGHKS and CDR2 as YYEKEE (reference sequence). CDR3 bases: TGTGCCAGCAGCAGGGACAGGGTGTCCTACAATGAGCAGTTCTTC. Amino acids: CASSRDRVSYNEQFF. Full variable domain (missing parts from reference TRBV5-5 and TRBJ2-1): DAGVTQSPTHLIKTRGQQVTLRCSPISGHKSVSWYQQVLGQGPQFIFQYYEKEERGRGNFPDRFSARQFPNYSSELNVNALLLGDSALYLCASSRDRVSYNEQFFGPGTRLTVL.

The chain links TRBV7-9 to TRBJ2-7; D uncertain. The germline V gene has CDR1 SEHNR and CDR2 FQNEAQ (reference sequence). The V and J ends lost 3 bases and 4 bases respectively, with 10 bases between them. This CDR3 has 13 residues. The CDR3 reads CASSLIHSYEQYF. DNA for the CDR3: TGTGCCAGCAGCTTGATACACAGTTACGAGCAGTACTTC.